Below are 28 T cell receptor beta chains sequenced from a single sample in a study of tumor and adjacent non-tumor tissue in lung cancer. No cell sorting was done before RNA was extracted from the tissue. Three rounds of nested PCR, following a modified ARM-PCR protocol, produced the TCRbeta library. TCRdb used MiXCR to reprocess the multiplex PCR reads, holding one entry per CDR3 protein. The sample records 75,000 to 80,000 distinct CDR3 sequences, 80% being singletons. Sequences were obtained from lung tumor tissue. These receptors were collected from a woman in her forties or fifties with non-small cell lung cancer.

The chain uses TRBV20-1 and TRBJ2-1; unclear D gene. The CDR3 has 14 residues. The germline V gene encodes CDR1 DFQATT and CDR2 SNEGSKA (reference sequence). Trimming took off 6 bases at V and 0 bases at J, with 12 bases between the two ends. CDR3 coding DNA: TGCAGTGCCGCAGCGTCTTACTCCTACAATGAGCAGTTCTTC. Its protein product is CSAAASYSYNEQFF.

This clonotype was recorded only once. No conserved phenylalanine or tryptophan ends this CDR3, so it is likely a read error. No DNA is shown, since the ends of the CDR3 on it are uncertain; the CDR3 is the one TCRdb lists. The chain combines TRBV12-3 or TRBV12-4 with TRBJ2-3. The length of the CDR3 is 15 amino acids, counting both ends. This CDR3 reads CASSLETLSTDTHYL.

Comments on this clonotype: The CDR3 does not close with the conserved phenylalanine or tryptophan, likely indicating a read error. The chain employs TRBV20-1 and TRBJ2-1; a possible D gene is TRBD2 (6 bases). Germline CDR1 and CDR2: DFQATT and SNEGSKA (reference sequence). The CDR3 has 14 residues. The CDR3, as DNA: TGCAGCGCTAGTTTCGGGGGAGGCTACAATGAGCAGTTCTAC. As protein: CSASFGGGYNEQFY.

A remark on this clonotype: This may come from a read error, since a much larger clone is one base off. This CDR3 is missing its conserved last phenylalanine or tryptophan, likely due to a read error. The DNA of the CDR3 is TGTGCCAGCAGCCTTAGCGGGAGCAGAGATACGCAGTATTCT. It is translated as CASSLSGSRDTQYS. V is TRBV7-2 and J is TRBJ2-3; 9 bases line up with TRBD2. This CDR3 contains 14 residues. Germline V gene data show CDR1 as SGHTA and CDR2 as FQGNSA.

Turning to this clonotype: Mismatch with germline at one junction end may stem from a read error. As DNA, the CDR3 is TGCGCTAGCAGCCAAGATAGGAGGACTAGCGGGGGAGTCGAGCAGTACTTC. It translates to CASSQDRRTSGGVEQYF. The chain couples TRBV4-1 to TRBJ2-7; TRBD2 agrees at 13 bases. Germline CDR1 MGHRA, CDR2 YSYEKL. The CDR3 is 17 residues long.

The chain uses TRBV6-1 and TRBJ2-3; D call uncertain. Trimming removed 8 bases from V and 5 bases from J, with 20 bases in between. The CDR3 has 15 amino acids. CDR1 and CDR2 (germline): MNHNS, SASEGT. CDR3 nucleotides: TGTGCCAGCGTCGGTGAGGTGATGACCATAGATACGCAGTATTTT. Its translation is CASVGEVMTIDTQYF.

This chain uses TRBV4-3 with TRBJ2-3, with D tentatively TRBD1 (6 bases). V lost 9 bases to trimming and J lost 2 bases, with 15 bases between them. The germline V gene encodes CDR1 LGHNA and CDR2 YSLEER. This CDR3 is built from 14 residues. CDR3 sequence reads: CASNQGPFTDTQYF. CDR3 in DNA: TGCGCCAGTAACCAGGGGCCATTCACAGATACGCAGTATTTT.

This clonotype was counted a few times. V is TRBV4-1 and J is TRBJ2-7; 7 bases map to TRBD1. The CDR3 sequence is 16 residues long. The V and J ends lost 6 bases and 6 bases, in that order; junction bases with no gene match: 17. The germline gives CDR1 MGHRA, CDR2 YSYEKL. CDR3 in DNA: TGCGCCAGCAGTCAAAATTTGTACAGGGGCTTGAGCGAGCAGTACTTC. This sequence encodes CASSQNLYRGLSEQYF.

About this clonotype: One end of the junction fails to match germline, which may point to a read error. The V gene is TRBV4-1, the J gene TRBJ1-5; D is undetermined. The V gene's germline CDR1 is MGHRA and CDR2 YSYEKL. The CDR3 is 15 amino acids. The DNA of the CDR3 is TGCGCCAGCGGCCAAGACCCGAAAAGCAATAAGCCCCAGCATTTT. The encoded protein is CASGQDPKSNKPQHF.

Many counts were recorded for this clonotype. V usage is TRBV20-1 and J usage is TRBJ1-2, with 10 positions matching TRBD1. V gave up 4 bases and J gave up 5 bases; unmatched junction bases: 10. The CDR3 has 15 residues. Germline V lookup: CDR1 DFQATT, CDR2 SNEGSKA (reference sequence). The CDR3 loop is CSAIPGQGFYYGYTF. In DNA, the CDR3 is TGCAGTGCTATACCGGGACAGGGGTTTTATTATGGCTACACCTTC.

This clonotype was seen only a few times. The chain has TRBV29-1 and TRBJ1-1, with D unresolved. From germline, CDR1 is SQVTM and CDR2 ANQGSEA. CDR3 length: 14 amino acids. The germline V and J ends were trimmed by 3 bases and 0 bases, with 11 bases remaining between them. The CDR3 region is CSVEESVMNTEAFF. In nucleotides, the CDR3 is TGCAGCGTTGAGGAATCGGTGATGAACACTGAAGCTTTCTTT.

This clonotype was recorded at least ten times. The chain recombines TRBV28 with TRBJ2-2, with D tentatively TRBD1 (6 bases). Germline CDR1 is MDHEN and CDR2 is SYDVKM. This CDR3 comprises 13 residues. V lost 6 bases and J lost 5, with 10 bases in between. CDR3 in amino acids: CASRTGNTGELFF. CDR3 DNA sequence: TGTGCCAGCAGGACAGGAAATACCGGGGAGCTGTTTTTT.

Notes on this clonotype: At one end the junction does not follow the germline gene, possibly because of a read error. V is TRBV20-1 and J is TRBJ1-1; unclear D gene. Germline CDR1 DFQATT, CDR2 SNEGSKA (reference sequence). The CDR3 consists of 11 residues. Here the CDR3 reads CSLSVNTEAFF. The CDR3 nucleotides are TGCAGTTTGAGTGTTAACACTGAAGCATTCTTT.

Details on this clonotype: A read error may produce the germline difference seen at one junction end. J is TRBJ2-1 and V is TRBV4-2; D ambiguous. This CDR3 is 15 amino acids long. CDR1 and CDR2 (germline): LGHNA, YNFKEQ. The CDR3 here is CASSQDVRNNKEQFF. The CDR3 DNA sequence: TGTGCCAGCAGCCAAGATGTAAGAAATAACAAAGAGCAGTTCTTC.

Worth noting for this clonotype: Its ends do not fully match the called genes, so a read error is possible. The chain links TRBV11-1 to TRBJ2-3; possibly TRBD1 or TRBD2 for D (5 bases each). Germline V lookup: CDR1 SGHAT, CDR2 FQDESV (reference sequence). The CDR3 runs 13 residues. CDR3 sequence (DNA): TGTGTCAGCAGAGGGACCGGGCTGGATACGCAGTATTTT. Translation gives CVSRGTGLDTQYF. Drawing the rest from reference TRBV11-1 and TRBJ2-3, the complete variable domain is EAEVAQSPRYKITEKSQAVAFWCDPISGHATLYWYRQILGQGPELLVQFQDESVVDDSQLPKDRFSAERLKGVDSTLKIQPAELGDSAMYLCVSRGTGLDTQYFGPGTRLTVL.

Points on this clonotype: Mismatch with germline at one junction end may stem from a read error. This rearrangement joins TRBV4-1 to TRBJ2-7; a possible D gene is TRBD2 (5 bases). The CDR3 is made up of 14 amino acids. Germline loops: CDR1 MGHRA, CDR2 YSYEKL. For the CDR3, the DNA is TGTGCTAGCATCCAAGAGGCCACTAGCTACGAGCAGTACTTC. This sequence encodes CASIQEATSYEQYF.

The sample holds many counts of this clonotype. The chain links TRBV6-5 to TRBJ1-2; 7 positions agree with TRBD1. Germline trimming cut 8 bases from V and 5 bases from J; bases unmatched to any gene: 8. This CDR3 has 13 amino acids. Per the germline V gene, CDR1 is MNHEY and CDR2 is SVGAGI. As DNA, the CDR3 is TGTGCCAGCTCCGGGGCAGGGGGATATGGCTACACCTTC. It translates to CASSGAGGYGYTF.

Comments on this clonotype: At one of its ends the junction is not consistent with the germline gene, which may arise from a read error. This rearrangement joins TRBV20-1 to TRBJ2-1, with D possibly being TRBD2 (5 bases). CDR3 length: 12 residues. The germline gives CDR1 DFQATT, CDR2 SNEGSKA (reference sequence). This CDR3 reads CNAKWTSNELFF. The DNA for the CDR3 is TGCAATGCTAAATGGACTTCAAATGAGCTCTTCTTC.

The table lists this clonotype with a count of one. At one of its ends the junction is not consistent with the germline gene, which may arise from a read error. The rearrangement joins TRBV20-1 to TRBJ2-7, with TRBD2 matching over 8 bases. The CDR3 has 16 amino acids. Germline V gene data show CDR1 as DFQATT and CDR2 as SNEGSKA (reference sequence). For the CDR3, the DNA is TGCAGTGCTAGATTCAATAGCGGGGAGGAGTACTACGAACAGTACTTC. Protein: CSARFNSGEEYYEQYF.

About this clonotype itself: At one end the junction does not follow the germline gene, possibly because of a read error. V usage is TRBV6-1 and J usage is TRBJ2-1, with D possibly matching TRBD2 (5 bases). The CDR3 covers 16 residues. Germline values: CDR1 MNHNS, CDR2 SASEGT. CDR3 loop: CASSEASGNSYNKQFF. As DNA, the CDR3 is TGTGCCAGCAGTGAAGCGTCGGGGAACTCTTACAATAAGCAGTTCTTC.

Notes on this clonotype: With a much larger clone just one base away, this may be a read error. This chain uses TRBV5-1 with TRBJ2-1, with 9 bases matching TRBD2. The CDR3 runs to 14 residues. Germline V gene data show CDR1 as SGHRS and CDR2 as YFSETQ. V shed 3 bases and J 7 bases; nucleotides not matched to a gene: 5. CDR3 amino acids: CASSYAGGPNEQFF. The DNA for the CDR3 is TGCGCCAGCAGCTACGCGGGAGGGCCGAATGAGCAGTTCTTC.

Of note for this clonotype: Given the absence of the conserved phenylalanine or tryptophan at the CDR3 end, a read error is likely. The chain is built from TRBV6-5 and TRBJ2-2; 10 nucleotides line up with TRBD1. J was trimmed by 4 bases and V by 6 bases; bases with no gene match: 5. The length of the CDR3 is 15 residues. Germline V gene lookup returns CDR1 MNHEY and CDR2 SVGAGI. In DNA form, the CDR3 reads TGTGCCAGCAGCTCCGACAGGGGGCGCACCGGGGAGCTGTTTCTT. Its protein product is CASSSDRGRTGELFL.

About this clonotype: At one end, the junction sequence differs from germline, possibly due to a read error. The genes are TRBV20-1 and TRBJ2-5; TRBD1 might be the D (5 bases). CDR3 size: 13 residues. Looked up from germline, CDR1 is DFQATT and CDR2 is SNEGSKA (reference sequence). CDR3 sequence (DNA): TGCATTGCTAGACAGCCTCTACAAGAGACCCAATACTTC. This gives the protein CIARQPLQETQYF.

As for this clonotype: Germline is not matched at one junction end, which may reflect a read error. V and J are TRBV6-5 and TRBJ2-7; D tentatively reads TRBD1 or TRBD2 (5 bases each). The CDR3 runs 16 residues. The germline gives CDR1 MNHEY, CDR2 SVGAGI. In DNA, the CDR3 is TGTGCCAGCAGTTTCGGACTGTCCTACCGGGGCTACGAGCAGTATTTC. It translates to CASSFGLSYRGYEQYF.

V gene TRBV10-3 combines with J gene TRBJ2-1; D is tentatively TRBD1 or TRBD2 (5 bases each). The CDR3 sequence is 17 residues long. Germline CDR1 ENHRY, CDR2 SYGVKD. Trimming cost V 11 bases and J 1 base, with 24 bases left between them. DNA for the CDR3: TGTGCCGCCTCAGGGCCAGCGGAAGGGAGATCCTACAATGAGCAGTTCTTC. Translation gives CAASGPAEGRSYNEQFF.

Comment on this clonotype: A junction boundary mismatches the germline segment, possibly from a read error. The V and J genes are TRBV20-1 and TRBJ1-4, with unresolved D. The CDR3 is made up of 13 amino acids. Germline V CDR1 and CDR2: DFQATT, SNEGSKA (reference sequence). CDR3 region: CNASVGHGEKLFF. The DNA of the CDR3 is TGCAATGCTAGTGTCGGGCACGGTGAAAAACTGTTTTTT.

A word on this clonotype: One end of the junction is discordant with germline, which a read error may explain. The CDR3 loop reads CSVSTNLQGRKGREALF. The CDR3 region has the DNA TGCAGTGTTAGCACTAATTTACAGGGTAGAAAAGGGAGAGAAGCTTTATTT. The chain combines TRBV20-1 with TRBJ1-1; a weak D match, TRBD1 (6 bases). Germline CDR1 and CDR2: DFQATT and SNEGSKA (reference sequence). There are 17 residues in the CDR3.

This clonotype is medium-sized (0.01 to 0.1%) by share. The J gene is TRBJ2-6, the V gene TRBV12-3 or TRBV12-4; TRBD1 aligns across 7 bases. The junction had 7 bases not matched to a gene; V was cut back by 5 bases and J by 3 bases. The CDR3 runs to 16 residues. CDR3 sequence (DNA): TGTGCCAGCAGTACCTCCACAGGGGATGGGGCCAACGTCCTGACTTTC. Translating gives CASSTSTGDGANVLTF.